This is a list of T cell receptor beta chains from one sample in a study of blood T cells in healthy people across ages. TCRdb reprocessed the 5' RACE reads via MiXCR and lists one record per CDR3 protein. The sample lists approximately 800,000 distinct CDR3 sequences; roughly three fifths were seen once. Sequencing was done on a sample of blood. Every receptor here comes from a man aged 40-50 years in good health. CDR3s include the opening cysteine and the closing phenylalanine or tryptophan. A D gene is named only where the DNA matches it firmly. Expanded clones are given a class, and other clones once, few, many or no size at all.

j_call,clone_size,v_call,d_call,cdr3_length,cdr3_aa,cdr3_nt
TRBJ2-5,few,TRBV12-3/TRBV12-4,TRBD2,15,CASRLGTSVFETQYF,TGTGCCAGCAGACTTGGGACTAGCGTGTTTGAGACCCAGTACTTC
TRBJ1-6,.,TRBV20-1,.,14,CSARDTAANSPLHF,TGCAGTGCTAGAGATACGGCAGCAAATTCACCCCTCCACTTT
TRBJ2-1,few,TRBV30,TRBD2,14,CAWSLSGGNNEQFF,TGTGCCTGGAGTCTCAGCGGGGGAAACAATGAGCAGTTCTTC
TRBJ2-7,.,TRBV10-3,.,13,CAIRGELVYEQYF,TGTGCCATCAGGGGGGAGTTAGTTTACGAGCAGTACTTC
TRBJ1-1,few,TRBV27,.,14,CASSLWGRGTEAFF,TGTGCCAGCAGTTTATGGGGGCGGGGAACTGAAGCTTTCTTT
TRBJ2-1,.,TRBV12-3/TRBV12-4,TRBD2,14,CASRSSGNYNEQFF,TGTGCCAGCAGGTCTAGCGGGAATTACAATGAGCAGTTCTTC
TRBJ2-7,few,TRBV7-2,.,12,CASSSPPNEQYF,TGTGCCAGCAGCTCCCCGCCGAACGAGCAGTACTTC
TRBJ1-1,.,TRBV20-1,.,13,CSAQKDRGTEAFF,TGCAGTGCTCAAAAAGATAGGGGCACTGAAGCTTTCTTT
TRBJ1-1,few,TRBV27,.,14,CASSSVEGLGEAFF,TGTGCCAGCAGTTCAGTGGAGGGTCTCGGTGAAGCTTTCTTT
TRBJ1-3,.,TRBV5-1,.,14,CASSLGQRGNTIYF,TGCGCCAGCAGCTTGGGACAGCGGGGAAACACCATATATTTT
TRBJ2-5,few,TRBV15,.,14,CATSRKAPLGEQYF,TGTGCCACCAGCAGAAAGGCCCCCCTCGGGGAGCAGTACTTC
TRBJ1-5,.,TRBV28,.,17,CASTLIGGRSSNQPQHF,TGTGCCAGCACCCTAATCGGGGGCAGATCTAGCAATCAGCCCCAGCATTTT
TRBJ2-7,.,TRBV29-1,TRBD2,12,CSVGGEGYEQYF,TGCAGCGTTGGGGGGGAGGGCTACGAGCAGTACTTC
TRBJ2-7,.,TRBV28,.,17,CASIFYAYGRSSYEQYF,TGTGCCAGCATTTTTTATGCGTACGGCAGGAGCTCCTACGAGCAGTACTTC
TRBJ1-1,.,TRBV29-1,.,11,CSVPGGTEAFF,TGCAGCGTCCCGGGGGGCACTGAAGCTTTCTTT
TRBJ1-1,.,TRBV28,.,13,CASTEEGNTEAFF,TGTGCCAGCACCGAGGAGGGGAATACTGAAGCTTTCTTT
TRBJ2-7,.,TRBV10-3,TRBD1,18,CAIRMNGTGRRAFSEQYF,TGTGCCATCAGGATGAACGGGACAGGGCGCAGGGCTTTTTCCGAGCAGTACTTC
TRBJ2-2,.,TRBV7-8,.,16,CASRGTLEWNTGELFF,TGTGCCAGCAGGGGTACCTTGGAATGGAACACCGGGGAGCTGTTTTTT
TRBJ2-3,.,TRBV2,TRBD2,17,CASSEWASGTQMDTQYF,TGTGCCAGCAGTGAATGGGCTAGCGGGACCCAAATGGATACGCAGTATTTT
TRBJ2-5,few,TRBV20-1,.,13,CSARDAGTETQYF,TGCAGTGCTAGAGATGCGGGGACAGAGACCCAGTACTTC
TRBJ2-7,.,TRBV29-1,.,14,CSVEAAGPHYEQYF,TGCAGCGTTGAAGCCGCGGGCCCTCACTACGAGCAGTACTTC
TRBJ1-4,.,TRBV10-3,.,14,CASKGDNGGEKLFF,TGTGCCAGCAAAGGGGATAATGGCGGTGAAAAACTGTTTTTT
TRBJ2-1,.,TRBV12-5,TRBD2,14,CASVESGSPNEQFF,TGTGCTAGTGTTGAAAGCGGGAGCCCCAATGAGCAGTTCTTC
TRBJ1-4,.,TRBV3-1,TRBD1,14,CASSPTGTNEKLFF,TGTGCCAGCAGCCCGACAGGGACTAATGAAAAACTGTTTTTT
TRBJ2-7,.,TRBV28,TRBD2,14,CASSSSGKTYEQHF,TGTGCCAGCAGTTCCAGCGGGAAGACCTACGAGCAGCACTTC
TRBJ2-5,many,TRBV20-1,.,12,CSARTGQETQYF,TGCAGCGCGCGAACAGGGCAAGAGACCCAGTACTTC
TRBJ1-2,.,TRBV10-3,.,15,CAISDGGDTTDGYTF,TGTGCCATCAGTGACGGAGGGGACACCACTGATGGCTACACCTTC
TRBJ2-7,few,TRBV20-1,.,11,CSAIRAGEQYF,TGCAGTGCAATCAGGGCTGGCGAGCAGTACTTC
TRBJ1-2,.,TRBV15,.,17,CATSRSARGKGLYGYTF,TGTGCCACCAGCAGATCAGCCAGGGGTAAAGGACTCTATGGCTACACCTTC
TRBJ2-2,.,TRBV6-6,.,17,CASSYGERGSSTGELFF,TGTGCCAGCAGTTACGGGGAGAGGGGTAGTTCAACCGGGGAGCTGTTTTTT
TRBJ1-6,.,TRBV7-9,.,13,CASSFQRDSPLHF,TGTGCCAGCAGCTTCCAACGCGATTCACCCCTCCACTTT
TRBJ2-3,.,TRBV3-1,.,11,CASSLLDSQYF,TGTGCCAGCAGTCTTCTAGACTCGCAGTATTTT
TRBJ2-7,.,TRBV27,.,15,CASRLGSLVPDEQYF,TGTGCCAGCAGGCTAGGGTCTTTGGTTCCCGATGAGCAGTACTTC
TRBJ2-1,few,TRBV20-1,.,12,CSATDNHSEQFF,TGCAGTGCTACGGACAACCATTCTGAGCAGTTCTTC
TRBJ2-1,few,TRBV6-5,TRBD1,14,CASSYSGGWNEQFF,TGTGCCAGCAGTTATTCAGGGGGCTGGAATGAGCAGTTCTTC
TRBJ2-3,.,TRBV20-1,.,11,CSASLLDTQYF,TGCAGTGCTAGCTTGCTAGATACGCAGTATTTT
TRBJ2-7,.,TRBV7-8,.,14,CASSFSQGYKEQYF,TGTGCCAGCAGCTTTTCACAGGGATACAAGGAGCAGTACTTC
TRBJ2-7,.,TRBV20-1,.,12,CSASGVSYEQYF,TGCAGTGCTAGCGGGGTCTCCTACGAGCAGTACTTC
TRBJ2-3,.,TRBV5-1,.,12,CASSVNMDTQYF,TGCGCCAGCAGCGTTAACATGGATACGCAGTATTTT
TRBJ1-4,.,TRBV4-2,.,14,CASSRRVEDEKLFF,TGTGCCAGCTCAAGACGGGTAGAGGATGAAAAACTGTTTTTT
TRBJ1-2,.,TRBV29-1,.,13,CSGQHDSPYGYTF,TGCAGCGGCCAACATGACTCGCCTTATGGCTACACCTTC
TRBJ1-5,.,TRBV6-5,.,16,CASSSWAGQSNQPQHF,TGTGCCAGCAGTTCTTGGGCAGGGCAAAGCAATCAGCCCCAGCATTTT
TRBJ2-5,.,TRBV15,TRBD1,16,CATSRLQGGGFETQYF,TGTGCCACCAGCAGACTACAGGGGGGCGGATTTGAGACCCAGTACTTC
TRBJ2-3,.,TRBV7-2,.,15,CASSLAGYPTDTQYF,TGTGCCAGCAGCTTAGCTGGCTACCCCACAGATACGCAGTATTTT
TRBJ1-4,few,TRBV29-1,.,11,CSVETSEKLFF,TGCAGCGTTGAAACCAGTGAAAAACTGTTTTTT
TRBJ1-1,.,TRBV9,.,15,CASSVSGATNTEAFF,TGTGCCAGCAGCGTAAGCGGGGCAACGAACACTGAAGCTTTCTTT
TRBJ2-7,.,TRBV5-1,TRBD1,16,CASSLGQGAFSYEQYF,TGCGCCAGCAGCTTGGGACAGGGGGCCTTCTCCTACGAGCAGTACTTC
TRBJ1-1,few,TRBV5-1,TRBD1,15,CASSVNTGDNTEAFF,TGCGCCAGCAGCGTAAATACAGGGGACAACACTGAAGCTTTCTTT
TRBJ2-5,many,TRBV12-3/TRBV12-4,TRBD1,17,CASSLAGGTGKSRTQYF,TGTGCCAGCAGTTTAGCAGGTGGGACAGGCAAGAGTAGGACCCAGTACTTC
TRBJ2-7,few,TRBV20-1,.,13,CSARIGNSYEQYF,TGCAGTGCTAGGATCGGAAACTCCTACGAGCAGTACTTC
TRBJ2-1,.,TRBV5-1,.,15,CASSLEDSPYNEQFF,TGCGCCAGCAGCTTGGAGGACAGCCCCTACAATGAGCAGTTCTTC
TRBJ2-3,.,TRBV29-1,.,14,CSAVDRGGPDTQYF,TGCAGCGCCGTAGACAGGGGAGGGCCAGATACGCAGTATTTT
TRBJ1-2,.,TRBV5-1,TRBD1,15,CASSLGDSSNYGYTF,TGCGCCAGCAGCTTGGGGGACAGTTCTAACTATGGCTACACCTTC